This T cell receptor beta chain was identified during a study of T cell responses to AZD1222 COVID-19 vaccine. Study-wide results and caveats: The span of vaccine-associated CD4 TCRs extended across spike, with dominance at 160-218 and 743-854.

TCRdb's copy holds only in-frame clones and misses some; the assay was immunoSEQ multiplex PCR. The sample contains about 100,000 clones, roughly nine tenths of which appear only once. The CDR3 runs to 16 residues. Germline loops: CDR1 LGHNA, CDR2 YNFKEQ. Trimming cost V 0 bases and J 8 bases; bases outside gene matches: 7. On this clone itself: Antigen specificity is unknown. The sample carries other DNA sequences with the same CDR3.

This clonotype was obtained from an adult in good health. This chain joins TRBV4-2 and TRBJ1-4, with 9 bases identical to TRBD1. The sample in question was peripheral blood, obtained on day 0 of AZD1222 vaccination. The CDR3 DNA reads TGTGCCAGCAGCCAAGAAGAGGGACAGGGAAGAGAAAAACTGTTTTTT. This encodes CASSQEEGQGREKLFF.